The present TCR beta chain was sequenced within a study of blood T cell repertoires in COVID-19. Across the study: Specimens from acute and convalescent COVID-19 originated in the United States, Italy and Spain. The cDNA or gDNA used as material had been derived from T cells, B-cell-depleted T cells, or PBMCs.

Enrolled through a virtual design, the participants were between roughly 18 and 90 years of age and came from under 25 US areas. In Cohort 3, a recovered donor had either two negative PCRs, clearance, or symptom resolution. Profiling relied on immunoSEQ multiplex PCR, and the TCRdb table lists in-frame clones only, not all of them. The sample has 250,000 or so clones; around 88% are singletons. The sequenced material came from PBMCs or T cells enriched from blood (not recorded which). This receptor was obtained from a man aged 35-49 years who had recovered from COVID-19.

The CDR3 bases are TGTGCCTGGAGTGATAGGGCAGGGGGTCATCAGCCCCAGCATTTT. It translates to CAWSDRAGGHQPQHF. J is TRBJ1-5 and V is TRBV30; 7 bases line up with TRBD1. V was clipped by 1 base and J by 5 bases; unmatched bases: 8. The CDR3 covers 15 residues. Germline assignment: CDR1 GTSNPN and CDR2 SVGIG (reference sequence).